This T cell receptor (beta chain) is from a study of vaccination and CD4 T cells after COVID-19. This clonotype has a handful of counts. Antigen specificity is unknown. The germline gives CDR1 SGHVS, CDR2 FNYEAQ. Trimming pared 5 bases from V and 5 bases from J, leaving 13 bases between. The CDR3 consists of 14 residues. With the Oncomine TCR Beta short-read assay, DNA from cultured CD4+ T cells was sequenced. In TCRdb, the PCR reads were re-called with MiXCR into one record per CDR3 protein. The data show around 9,500 distinct CDR3 sequences, with 34% seen just once and about 32% held by the top ten. Treatment in this sample: approximately 11-day PBMC culture with coronavirus spike peptide pools or control peptides (ViraFEST assay). Unexposed donor CD4+ T cells predated the COVID-19 pandemic, collected 2011-2018.

The rearrangement uses TRBV7-6 and TRBJ1-5; no firm D call. Source material: CD4+ T cells from blood, cultured in vitro. The TCR was taken from a human donor in good health. The CDR3 DNA reads as TGTGCCAGCAGCGAAGGTGCGGCATATCAGCCCCAGCATTTT. This translates into CASSEGAAYQPQHF.